The 6 T cell receptor beta chains below were found in one sample sequenced in a study of PD-L1 blockade in urothelial cancer. Time point meaning: pretreatment peripheral blood. Generated by immunoSEQ multiplex PCR, the TCRdb table keeps only in-frame clones and is missing some. This sample has some 50,000 clones, with around 88% found just once. The source was PBMCs, collected around atezolizumab (anti-PD-L1) treatment. The receptors were gathered from a woman aged 55 to 70 with urothelial cancer.

This clone was recorded only once. The rearrangement joins TRBV9 to TRBJ2-2, with a tentative D call TRBD1 (5 bases). CDR3 length equals 14 residues. Trimming took 2 bases from V and 5 from J, leaving 10 bases between them. Per the germline V gene, CDR1 is SGDLS and CDR2 is YYNGEE. The CDR3: CASSVGPSTGELFF. CDR3 nucleotides: TGTGCCAGCAGCGTGGGGCCCTCAACCGGGGAGCTGTTTTTT.

In DNA, the CDR3 is TGTGCCAGTAGTATAGTGCGGGGGCAGAACTACGAGCAGTACTTC. It codes for CASSIVRGQNYEQYF. The genes are TRBV19 and TRBJ2-7; tentative D call: TRBD2 (7 bases). Germline CDR1 LNHDA, CDR2 SQIVND (reference sequence). The CDR3 covers 15 residues. Trimming removed 1 base from V and 3 bases from J, with 13 bases in between.

This sequence joins TRBV4-3 and TRBJ2-1; perhaps TRBD1 as D (6 bases). The germline V gene has CDR1 LGHNA and CDR2 YSLEER. The CDR3 has 16 amino acids. V was cut by 3 bases and J by 0 bases, with 12 bases left in between. The CDR3, as DNA: TGCGCCAGCAGCCAGTACACAGGGTCCTCCTACAATGAGCAGTTCTTC. It specifies CASSQYTGSSYNEQFF.

The chain couples TRBV10-2 to TRBJ2-1; maybe TRBD2 (6 bases). The CDR3 totals 15 residues. Germline CDR1 and CDR2: WSHSY and SAAADI. Trimming took off 4 bases at V and 6 bases at J, with 16 bases between the two ends. The CDR3 loop is CASSGGVAGTNEQFF. Here the CDR3 DNA reads TGCGCCAGCAGTGGGGGGGTGGCGGGAACCAATGAGCAGTTCTTC.

V gene TRBV25-1 combines with J gene TRBJ1-5; 7 bases match TRBD1. J was trimmed by 5 bases and V by 1 base; bases with no gene match: 5. The CDR3 consists of 15 residues. The V gene's germline CDR1 is MGHDK and CDR2 SYGVNS. DNA for the CDR3: TGTGCCAGCAGTGAATTCGGGACAGTCGATCAGCCCCAGCATTTT. It codes for CASSEFGTVDQPQHF.

This chain links TRBV6-4 with TRBJ1-1, with TRBD1 identical over 10 bases. CDR1 and CDR2 (germline): MRHNA, SNTAGT. The V segment lost 5 bases and the J segment 5 bases; nucleotides outside the gene matches: 23. There are 20 residues in the CDR3. The CDR3 nucleotides read TGTGCCAGCAGTTCGTGTCCACCGGAGACAGGGGGCGCAGAGGGTACTGAAGCTTTCTTT. The encoded protein is CASSSCPPETGGAEGTEAFF.